This T cell receptor beta chain was sequenced in a study of OX40 agonist ivuxolimab in advanced cancers. Study-level information: Ivuxolimab, which patients received intravenously every 2 weeks, was dosed at 0.01 to 10 mg/kg.

The junction had 6 bases not matched to a gene; V was cut back by 1 base and J by 4 bases. Germline values: CDR1 SGHAT, CDR2 FQNNGV. This CDR3 has 16 residues. Sequencing was performed with immunoSEQ multiplex PCR; in TCRdb, only in-frame clones are kept and a portion is missing. The sample records 48,000 or so clones, about 88% being singletons. The receptor's source is an adult with an advanced solid tumor such as melanoma, head and neck, liver or kidney cancer. The source material was CD4+ or CD8+ T cells sorted from blood, sampled in a trial of the OX40 agonist ivuxolimab. The chain is built from TRBV11-2 and TRBJ2-5; 10 positions match TRBD2. As DNA, the CDR3 is TGTGCCAGCAGCTTAGGGTGGACTAGCGGTACAGAGACCCAGTACTTC. Protein: CASSLGWTSGTETQYF.